This is a list of T cell receptor beta chains from one sample in a study of OX40 agonist ivuxolimab in advanced cancers. Measured with immunoSEQ multiplex PCR; TCRdb has only the in-frame clones, and not every one. The profile shows about 62,000 clones, around nine tenths of them singletons. Sequenced material: CD4+ or CD8+ T cells sorted from blood, taken in a trial of the OX40 agonist ivuxolimab. The source of these receptors is an adult with an advanced solid tumor such as melanoma, head and neck, liver or kidney cancer. CDR3s include the opening cysteine and the closing phenylalanine or tryptophan. The D gene is left open where the match is weak.

V gene | D gene | CDR3 protein
TRBV7-9 | - | CASSPRQATNYGYTF
TRBV6-1 | - | CASRTHRNQPQHF
TRBV11-3 | - | CASSSKGFGQETQYF
TRBV6-5 | - | CASSYAKDSVQGYTF
TRBV6-1 | - | CASSDSPGRGEAFF
TRBV5-1 | TRBD2 | CASSRGGSSNNEQFF
TRBV7-8 | - | CASSFQETQYF
TRBV6-1 | TRBD1 | CASSDGTGGQETQYF
TRBV6-1 | - | CASQGQPSYEQYF
TRBV7-9 | - | CASSLDHYEQYF
TRBV11-2 | - | CASSSIGTPDSSYEQYF
TRBV18 | TRBD1 | CASSETGAGNTIYF
TRBV19 | - | CASTEGRGRTEAFF
TRBV5-1 | - | CASRPSPRETQYF
TRBV9 | - | CASSVAQNTEAFF
TRBV4-1 | - | CASSPQGPYEQFF
TRBV10-3 | TRBD1 | CAIDDPGQGARWYF
TRBV25-1 | - | CASRSLHEQYF
TRBV11-2 | - | CASSFGGRPTNEKLFF
TRBV6-1 | TRBD1 | CASSERAGGMNQPQHF
TRBV6-1 | - | CASSAPGGRETQYF
TRBV4-1 | TRBD2 | CASSQDRTSYPHNEQFF
TRBV9 | TRBD2 | CASSVVSGVGTDTQYF
TRBV30 | TRBD1 | CAWSFQGAVNEKLFF
TRBV18 | - | CASSPYNEQFF
TRBV2 | TRBD1 | CASSDRDRGSYGYTF
TRBV4-2 | TRBD1 | CASSQDRGQNQPQHF
TRBV6-5 | TRBD1 | CASSYSRDRANGYTF
TRBV7-8 | - | CASTPGGAYGYTF
TRBV19 | TRBD1 | CASSMGQGANQPQHF
TRBV11-3 | - | CASAPRGGDEQYF
TRBV21-1 | - | CASSKGSAGTPDVAFF
TRBV7-7 | TRBD2 | CASSRGLGETQYF
TRBV27 | TRBD2 | CASSLLASGKNYEQYF
TRBV7-9 | TRBD2 | CASSLDWGGSQYF
TRBV7-6 | TRBD1 | CASSLASAGGTEAFF
TRBV6-5 | TRBD2 | CASSLSGSSYNEQFF
TRBV6-5 | - | CASTASMGSAYEQYF
TRBV6-6 | - | CASKAGSQETQYF